The sequence of this TCR beta chain was determined in a study of T cells in Graves' hyperthyroidism and ophthalmopathy. Study observations and caveats: Most clonotypes expanded in thyroid above 0.001 were likewise present in blood. Ophthalmopathy was predicted by the model a median of approximately 6 months ahead of onset.

Amplified regions were TCR beta CDR3 sequences from RNA transcripts. First-round RT-PCR targeting the TCR CDR3 was performed with the HTBI primer set. TCRdb passed the multiplex PCR reads through MiXCR, listing each CDR3 protein once. The sample has tens of thousands of distinct CDR3 sequences, under 70% seen once; the top ten hold 3% to 4%. Duration under 3 months, a NOSPECS grade of at least 4, and a Clinical Activity Score of at least 3 characterized the ophthalmopathy patients. Germline-derived CDR1 and CDR2 are MDHEN and SYDVKM. The CDR3 has 18 amino acids. With 5 bases clipped from V and 7 bases from J, the junction kept 17 bases outside the gene matches. As concerns this clonotype: The antigen is unknown.

The clonotype originates from a woman aged 55 to 70 with Graves' ophthalmopathy. The gene calls are TRBV28 and TRBJ1-2, with TRBD1 identical over 12 bases. What was sequenced was blood. Here the CDR3 DNA reads TGTGCCAGCAGTCCAGAGTTGGGACAGGGGGCCGTTCGAGGTGGCTACACCTTC. The encoded protein is CASSPELGQGAVRGGYTF.